This is a list of T cell receptor beta chains from one sample in a study of blood T cell repertoires in COVID-19. TCRdb keeps only in-frame clones here, not all; method: immunoSEQ multiplex PCR. The data show 270,000 or so clones, with 65% to 85% seen just once and 3.4% held by the top ten. Sample: PBMCs or T cells enriched from blood (not recorded which). These receptors all come from a man in his fifties or sixties who had recovered from COVID-19. The CDR3 runs from the conserved cysteine through the conserved F or W. Only part of the rows carry a size: once, few, many, or a class if the clone is expanded.

clone_size: NA
v_call: TRBV2
cdr3_aa: CAREVNTEAFF

clone_size: few
v_call: TRBV29-1
cdr3_aa: CSVRQGARIAGELFF

clone_size: NA
v_call: TRBV6-5
cdr3_aa: CASSLTGDSNQPQHF

clone_size: NA
v_call: TRBV14
cdr3_aa: CASSQEGLAGWETQYF

clone_size: NA
v_call: TRBV4-2
cdr3_aa: CASSIGREETQYF

clone_size: NA
v_call: TRBV5-1
cdr3_aa: CASSFQVGRTETQYF

clone_size: NA
v_call: TRBV3-1/TRBV3-2
cdr3_aa: CASSHNLGGTDTQYF

clone_size: NA
v_call: TRBV5-4
cdr3_aa: CASSSGTGDEKLFF

clone_size: once
v_call: TRBV19
cdr3_aa: CASKLEGDEQFF

clone_size: NA
v_call: TRBV11-2
cdr3_aa: CASSPGGTSGGLTYNEQFF

clone_size: NA
v_call: TRBV19
cdr3_aa: CASNRRDTPREQYF

clone_size: NA
v_call: TRBV7-9
cdr3_aa: CASSLASGQEAFF

clone_size: NA
v_call: TRBV5-4
cdr3_aa: CASSLVRSGGIQYF

clone_size: NA
v_call: TRBV7-9
cdr3_aa: CASRFISNREAFF

clone_size: NA
v_call: TRBV18
cdr3_aa: CASSPPFMGAQETQYF

clone_size: few
v_call: TRBV7-9
cdr3_aa: CASIGDSTYEQYF

clone_size: once
v_call: TRBV3-1/TRBV3-2
cdr3_aa: CASSVLGGKGEKLFF

clone_size: NA
v_call: TRBV18
cdr3_aa: CASSPVAMNTEAFF

clone_size: NA
v_call: TRBV27
cdr3_aa: CASSFRGEIYGYTF

clone_size: once
v_call: TRBV19
cdr3_aa: CASTPLGQGASLWGYTF

clone_size: NA
v_call: TRBV5-4
cdr3_aa: CASSVRDRGGYTF

clone_size: NA
v_call: TRBV10-1
cdr3_aa: CASSPLSGSSTDTQYF

clone_size: NA
v_call: TRBV7-9
cdr3_aa: CASSFRVTGTDEQFF

clone_size: NA
v_call: TRBV19
cdr3_aa: CASSTGGTGTAKNIQYF

clone_size: NA
v_call: TRBV6-4
cdr3_aa: CASSARGGQPQHF

clone_size: NA
v_call: TRBV5-5
cdr3_aa: CASGLRDRSSYEQYF

clone_size: NA
v_call: TRBV5-5
cdr3_aa: CASSITGQPNEKLFF

clone_size: NA
v_call: TRBV5-4
cdr3_aa: CASSRGVPGLGNTIYF

clone_size: NA
v_call: TRBV10-3
cdr3_aa: CAISDYTGTAARDEQYF

clone_size: NA
v_call: TRBV19
cdr3_aa: CASSPGQGNSPLHF

clone_size: NA
v_call: TRBV5-1
cdr3_aa: CASSPIQGANSPLHF

clone_size: NA
v_call: TRBV5-1
cdr3_aa: CASSPGAQIVSDTQYF

clone_size: few
v_call: TRBV5-1
cdr3_aa: CASSLTGQEPSPLHF

clone_size: NA
v_call: TRBV15
cdr3_aa: CATSRVTGGGTEAFF

clone_size: few
v_call: TRBV7-3
cdr3_aa: CASSQVRGTEAFF

clone_size: NA
v_call: TRBV5-8
cdr3_aa: CASSFGTGGNTIYF

clone_size: NA
v_call: TRBV27
cdr3_aa: CASSLSRAGGGYTF

clone_size: few
v_call: TRBV7-2
cdr3_aa: CASSLVVALNEQFF

clone_size: NA
v_call: TRBV21-1
cdr3_aa: CASRSGLAGLTDTQYF

clone_size: NA
v_call: TRBV11-2
cdr3_aa: CASSTSDRAHEQFF

clone_size: NA
v_call: TRBV5-5
cdr3_aa: CASSLVLGGGIYEQYF

clone_size: NA
v_call: TRBV6-2/TRBV6-3
cdr3_aa: CASSRRDSIRNQPQHF

clone_size: NA
v_call: TRBV27
cdr3_aa: CASSLAQGGNGVNIQYF

clone_size: NA
v_call: TRBV5-1
cdr3_aa: CASSLADGRGSSGNTIYF

clone_size: NA
v_call: TRBV28
cdr3_aa: CASSLSGTTARTEAFF

clone_size: NA
v_call: TRBV7-9
cdr3_aa: CASSQGGTPDRAQYF

clone_size: NA
v_call: TRBV5-4
cdr3_aa: CASSYAGDLYGYTF

clone_size: NA
v_call: TRBV6-4
cdr3_aa: CASSGGTDYGYTF

clone_size: NA
v_call: TRBV19
cdr3_aa: CASSARDRNNSPLHF

clone_size: NA
v_call: TRBV5-1
cdr3_aa: CASSLEPSGTSYEQYF

clone_size: NA
v_call: TRBV6-5
cdr3_aa: CASRKGTSGHNEQFF

clone_size: NA
v_call: TRBV24-1
cdr3_aa: CATSDRTSGRSTDTQYF

clone_size: NA
v_call: TRBV19
cdr3_aa: CASRDRGQGGYTF

clone_size: NA
v_call: TRBV10-3
cdr3_aa: CAIAEPSGGTYNEQFF

clone_size: NA
v_call: TRBV11-3
cdr3_aa: CASSESGRTTDTQYF